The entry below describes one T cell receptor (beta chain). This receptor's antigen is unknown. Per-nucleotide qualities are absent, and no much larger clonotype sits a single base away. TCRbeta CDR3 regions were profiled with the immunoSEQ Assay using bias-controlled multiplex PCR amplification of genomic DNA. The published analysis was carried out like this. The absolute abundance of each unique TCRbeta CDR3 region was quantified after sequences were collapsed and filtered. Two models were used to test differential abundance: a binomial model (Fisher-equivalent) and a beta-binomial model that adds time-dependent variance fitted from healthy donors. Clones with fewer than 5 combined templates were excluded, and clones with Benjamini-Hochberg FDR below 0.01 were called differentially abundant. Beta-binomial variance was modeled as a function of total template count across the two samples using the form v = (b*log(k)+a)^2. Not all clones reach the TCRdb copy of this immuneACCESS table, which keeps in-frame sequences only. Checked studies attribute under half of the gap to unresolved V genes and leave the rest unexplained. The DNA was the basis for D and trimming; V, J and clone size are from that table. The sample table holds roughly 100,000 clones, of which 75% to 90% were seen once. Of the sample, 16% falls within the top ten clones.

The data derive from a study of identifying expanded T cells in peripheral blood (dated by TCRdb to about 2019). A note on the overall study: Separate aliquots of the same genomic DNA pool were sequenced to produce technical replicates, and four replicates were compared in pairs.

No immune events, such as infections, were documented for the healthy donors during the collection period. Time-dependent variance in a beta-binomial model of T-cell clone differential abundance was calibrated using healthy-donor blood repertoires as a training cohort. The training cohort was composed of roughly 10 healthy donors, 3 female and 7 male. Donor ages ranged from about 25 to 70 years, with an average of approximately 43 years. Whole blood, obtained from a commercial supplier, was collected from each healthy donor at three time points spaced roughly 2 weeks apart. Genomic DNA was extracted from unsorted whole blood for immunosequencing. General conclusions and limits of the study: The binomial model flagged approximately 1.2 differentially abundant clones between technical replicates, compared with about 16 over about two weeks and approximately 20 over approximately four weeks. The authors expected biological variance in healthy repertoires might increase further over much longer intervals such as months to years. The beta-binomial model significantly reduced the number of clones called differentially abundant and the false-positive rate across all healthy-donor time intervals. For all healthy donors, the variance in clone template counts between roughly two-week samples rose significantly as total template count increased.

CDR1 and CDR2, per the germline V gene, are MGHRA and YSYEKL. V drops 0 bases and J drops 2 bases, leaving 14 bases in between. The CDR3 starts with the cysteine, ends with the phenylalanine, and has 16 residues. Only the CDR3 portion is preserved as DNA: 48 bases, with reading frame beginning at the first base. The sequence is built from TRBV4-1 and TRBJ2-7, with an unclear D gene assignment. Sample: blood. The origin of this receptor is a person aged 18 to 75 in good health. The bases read TGCGCCAGCAGCCAAGACCACGGCAGCGATGCCTACGAGCAGTACTTC. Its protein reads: CASSQDHGSDAYEQYF.